The source of this T cell receptor beta chain is a study of blood T cell repertoires in COVID-19 (dated by TCRdb to 2018 to 2020). Background on the whole study: Samples from collaborators originated in the United States, Italy and Spain and spanned both the acute and convalescent phases of COVID-19. The prospective study material was composed of cDNA or gDNA derived from T cells, B-cell-depleted T cells, or PBMCs. Deeply sampled blood TCRbeta repertoires from subjects exposed to, actively infected with, or recovered from COVID-19 were included in the dataset. A freely available public database, intended as a resource for researchers studying the immune response to SARS-CoV-2, is where the repertoires were released. Samples came from the ongoing ImmuneRACE study (first 160 participants) plus 1,254 subjects from 6 global collaborators. A de-identified subject ID, COVID-19 status, age in years and sex were almost always included in the sample metadata. Where HLA class I and class II types were available, the types were taken from metadata supplied by the sample provider, not from assay-based typing.

Whole blood was collected in K2EDTA tubes by collaborating institutions according to the institutions' own protocols. For TCRbeta analysis, collaborator samples were shipped as frozen whole blood, as isolated PBMCs, or as DNA extracted from either sample type. TCRbeta CDR3 regions were amplified from genomic DNA by means of the immunoSEQ Assay, a bias-controlled multiplex PCR. Per the original workflow: The number of nucleated cells in each sample was estimated by amplification of reference gene primers within the assay. To quantify the absolute abundance of each unique TCRbeta CDR3 rearrangement, sequence reads were collapsed and filtered. For each sample, productive Simpson clonality was calculated as the square root of Simpson's diversity index across productive rearrangements. TCRdb re-hosts the immuneACCESS table, in-frame sequences only. Its copies lack some clones; in the studies checked, an unresolved V gene accounts for under half of them, and the cause for the rest is not known. V and J calls and clone size follow that table, whereas D and trimming were derived from the DNA. Recorded for this sample are fewer than 65,000 clones; 86% of them occurred a single time. Approximately 1.2% of the sample is taken by the ten largest.

Including the terminal cysteine and phenylalanine, the CDR3 comprises 12 residues. Left in the record is the CDR3 DNA by itself, 36 bases read in frame from the first base. CDR1 and CDR2, per the germline V gene (reference sequence), are WNHNN and SYGVQD. Trimming removed 5 bases from V and 9 bases from J, leaving 8 bases between the germline ends. For this clone: The clone's antigen remains unknown. Per-nucleotide qualities are absent, and no much larger clonotype sits a single base away.

The paper's findings and limits, for the study overall: Clinical and demographic metadata were provided uncurated, with the amount varying by source and participant.

Sequencing used peripheral blood. Recombination connected TRBV10-1 to TRBJ1-6; possibly the D gene is TRBD1, per 5 matching bases. The receptor's source is a woman of 80 years or more with acute or convalescent COVID-19. The bases read TGCGCCAGCAGTTTTCAGGGTTCACCCCTCCACTTT. It specifies CASSFQGSPLHF.